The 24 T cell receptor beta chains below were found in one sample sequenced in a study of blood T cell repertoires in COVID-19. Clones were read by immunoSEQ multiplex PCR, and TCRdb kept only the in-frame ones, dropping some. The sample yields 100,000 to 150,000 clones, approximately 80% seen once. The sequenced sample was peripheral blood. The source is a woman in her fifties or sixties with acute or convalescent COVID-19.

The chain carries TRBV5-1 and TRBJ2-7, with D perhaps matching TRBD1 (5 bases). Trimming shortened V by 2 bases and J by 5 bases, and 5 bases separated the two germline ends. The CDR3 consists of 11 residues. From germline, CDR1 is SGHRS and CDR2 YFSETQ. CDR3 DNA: TGCGCCAGCAGCTTAGGGGACGAGCAGTACTTC. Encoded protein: CASSLGDEQYF.

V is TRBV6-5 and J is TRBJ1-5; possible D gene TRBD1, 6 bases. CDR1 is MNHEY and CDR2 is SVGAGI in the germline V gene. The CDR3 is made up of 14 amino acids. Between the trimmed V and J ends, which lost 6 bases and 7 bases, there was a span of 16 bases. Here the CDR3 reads CASSSEGGTQPQHF. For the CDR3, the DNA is TGTGCCAGCAGCTCAGAGGGGGGGACCCAGCCCCAGCATTTT.

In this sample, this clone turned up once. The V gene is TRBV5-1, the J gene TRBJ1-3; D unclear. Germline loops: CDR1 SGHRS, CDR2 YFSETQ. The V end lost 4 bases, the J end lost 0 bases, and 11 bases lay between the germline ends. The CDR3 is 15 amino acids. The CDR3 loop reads CASSEVVGSGNTIYF. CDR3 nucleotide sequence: TGCGCCAGCAGCGAGGTAGTAGGCTCTGGAAACACCATATATTTT.

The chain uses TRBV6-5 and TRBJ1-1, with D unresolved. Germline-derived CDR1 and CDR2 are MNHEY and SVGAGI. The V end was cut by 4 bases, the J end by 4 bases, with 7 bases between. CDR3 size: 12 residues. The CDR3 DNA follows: TGTGCCAGCAGTTCAGGATCCACTGAAGCTTTCTTT. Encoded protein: CASSSGSTEAFF.

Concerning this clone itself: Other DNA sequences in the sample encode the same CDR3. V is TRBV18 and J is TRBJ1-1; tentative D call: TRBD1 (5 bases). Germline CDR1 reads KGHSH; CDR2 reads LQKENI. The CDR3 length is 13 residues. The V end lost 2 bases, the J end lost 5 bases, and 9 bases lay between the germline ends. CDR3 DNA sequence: TGTGCCAGCTCACCAAGCGGGGGTACTGAAGCTTTCTTT. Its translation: CASSPSGGTEAFF.

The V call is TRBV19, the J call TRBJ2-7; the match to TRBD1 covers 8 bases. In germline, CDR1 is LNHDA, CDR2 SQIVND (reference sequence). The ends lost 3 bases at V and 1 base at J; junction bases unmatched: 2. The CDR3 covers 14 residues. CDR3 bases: TGTGCCAGTAGTATCCGGACAGGGTCCTACGAGCAGTACTTC. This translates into CASSIRTGSYEQYF.

The CDR3 here is CASTATTSVVYNEQFF. In DNA form, the CDR3 reads TGTGCCAGTACCGCCACCACTAGCGTAGTATACAATGAGCAGTTCTTC. The J gene is TRBJ2-1, the V gene TRBV19; 7 positions match TRBD2. After removal of 7 bases from V and 4 bases from J, the junction contained 13 bases not matched to a gene. Germline V gene data show CDR1 as LNHDA and CDR2 as SQIVND (reference sequence). The CDR3 loop spans 16 amino acids.

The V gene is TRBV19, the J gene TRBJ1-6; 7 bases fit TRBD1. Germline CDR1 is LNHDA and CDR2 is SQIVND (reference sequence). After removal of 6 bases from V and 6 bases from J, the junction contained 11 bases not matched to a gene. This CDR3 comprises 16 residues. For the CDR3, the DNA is TGTGCCAGTAGGCCGGGACAGAACACCTTTAATTCACCCCTCCACTTT. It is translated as CASRPGQNTFNSPLHF.

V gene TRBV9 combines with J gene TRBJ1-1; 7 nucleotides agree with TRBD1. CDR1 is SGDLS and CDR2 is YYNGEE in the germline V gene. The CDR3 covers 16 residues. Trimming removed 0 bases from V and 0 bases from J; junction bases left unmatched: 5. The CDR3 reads CASSVGADRVNTEAFF. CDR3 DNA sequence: TGTGCCAGCAGCGTAGGCGCAGACAGGGTGAACACTGAAGCTTTCTTT.

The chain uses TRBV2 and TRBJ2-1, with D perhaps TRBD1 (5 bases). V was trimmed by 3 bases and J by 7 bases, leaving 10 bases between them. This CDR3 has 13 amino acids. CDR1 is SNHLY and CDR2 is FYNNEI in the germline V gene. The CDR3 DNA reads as TGTGCCAGCAGTGAGCAGGGTGGGAATGAGCAGTTCTTC. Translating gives CASSEQGGNEQFF. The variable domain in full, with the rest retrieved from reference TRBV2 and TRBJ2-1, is EPEVTQTPSHQVTQMGQEVILRCVPISNHLYFYWYRQILGQKVEFLVSFYNNEISEKSEIFDDQFSVERPDGSNFTLKIRSTKLEDSAMYFCASSEQGGNEQFFGPGTRLTVL.

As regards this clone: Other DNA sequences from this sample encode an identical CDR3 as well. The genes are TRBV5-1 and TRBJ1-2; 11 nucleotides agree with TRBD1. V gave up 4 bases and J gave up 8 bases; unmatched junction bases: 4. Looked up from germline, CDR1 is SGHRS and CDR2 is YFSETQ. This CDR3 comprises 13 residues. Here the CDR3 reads CASSPGQGEGYTF. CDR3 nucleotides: TGCGCCAGCAGCCCGGGACAGGGGGAAGGCTACACCTTC.

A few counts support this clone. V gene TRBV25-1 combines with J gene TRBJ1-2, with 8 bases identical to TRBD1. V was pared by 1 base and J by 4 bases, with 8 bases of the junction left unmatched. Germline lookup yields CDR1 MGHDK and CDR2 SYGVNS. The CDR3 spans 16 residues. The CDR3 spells CASSEWGQAVGYGYTF. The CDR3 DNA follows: TGTGCCAGCAGTGAATGGGGACAGGCGGTGGGCTATGGCTACACCTTC.

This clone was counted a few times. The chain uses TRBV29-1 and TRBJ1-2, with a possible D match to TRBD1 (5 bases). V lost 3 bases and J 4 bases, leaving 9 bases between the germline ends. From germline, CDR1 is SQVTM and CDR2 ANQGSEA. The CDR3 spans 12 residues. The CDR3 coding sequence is TGCAGCGTTGATAAAGACAGCTATGGCTACACCTTC. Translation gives CSVDKDSYGYTF.

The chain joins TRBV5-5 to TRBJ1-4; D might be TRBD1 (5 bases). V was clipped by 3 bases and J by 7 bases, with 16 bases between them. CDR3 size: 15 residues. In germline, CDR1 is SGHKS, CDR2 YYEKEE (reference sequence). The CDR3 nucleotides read TGTGCCAGCAGCTGGGGAGGAGGGGAGGCTGAAAAACTGTTTTTT. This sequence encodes CASSWGGGEAEKLFF.

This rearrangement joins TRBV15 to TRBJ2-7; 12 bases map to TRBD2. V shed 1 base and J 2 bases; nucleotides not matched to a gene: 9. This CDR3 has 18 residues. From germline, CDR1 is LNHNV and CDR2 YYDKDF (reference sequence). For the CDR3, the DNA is TGTGCCACCAGCAGAGGAGGACTAGCGGGGTCGATTCCCTACGAGCAGTACTTC. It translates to CATSRGGLAGSIPYEQYF.

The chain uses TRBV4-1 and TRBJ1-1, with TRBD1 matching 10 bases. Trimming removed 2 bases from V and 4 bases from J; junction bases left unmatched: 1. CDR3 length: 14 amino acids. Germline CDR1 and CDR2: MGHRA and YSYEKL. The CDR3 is CASSQRTGGTEAFF. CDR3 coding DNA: TGCGCCAGCAGCCAAAGGACAGGGGGCACTGAAGCTTTCTTT.

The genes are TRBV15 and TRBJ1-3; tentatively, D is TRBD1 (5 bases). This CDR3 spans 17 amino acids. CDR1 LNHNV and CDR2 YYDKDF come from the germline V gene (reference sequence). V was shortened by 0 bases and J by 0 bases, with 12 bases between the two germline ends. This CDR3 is CATSRDRDRLSGNTIYF. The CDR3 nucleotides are TGTGCCACCAGCAGAGATAGAGACAGACTCTCTGGAAACACCATATATTTT. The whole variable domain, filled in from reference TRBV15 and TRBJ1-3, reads DAMVIQNPRYQVTQFGKPVTLSCSQTLNHNVMYWYQQKSSQAPKLLFHYYDKDFNNEADTPDNFQSRRPNTSFCFLDIRSPGLGDTAMYLCATSRDRDRLSGNTIYFGEGSWLTVV.

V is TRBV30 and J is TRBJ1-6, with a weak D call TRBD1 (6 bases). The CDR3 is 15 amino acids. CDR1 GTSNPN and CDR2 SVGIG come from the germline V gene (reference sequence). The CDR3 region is CAYNAGGAVNSPLHF. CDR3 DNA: TGTGCTTACAACGCCGGGGGGGCCGTAAATTCACCCCTCCACTTT.

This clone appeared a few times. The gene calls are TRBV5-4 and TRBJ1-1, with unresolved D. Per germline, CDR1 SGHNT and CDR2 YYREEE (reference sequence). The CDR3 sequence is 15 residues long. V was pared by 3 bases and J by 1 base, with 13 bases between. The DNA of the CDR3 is TGTGCCAGCAGCTCGGGGATAGACACGAACACTGAAGCTTTCTTT. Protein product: CASSSGIDTNTEAFF. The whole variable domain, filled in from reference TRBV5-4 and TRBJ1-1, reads ETGVTQSPTHLIKTRGQQVTLRCSSQSGHNTVSWYQQALGQGPQFIFQYYREEENGRGNFPPRFSGLQFPNYSSELNVNALELDDSALYLCASSSGIDTNTEAFFGQGTRLTVV.

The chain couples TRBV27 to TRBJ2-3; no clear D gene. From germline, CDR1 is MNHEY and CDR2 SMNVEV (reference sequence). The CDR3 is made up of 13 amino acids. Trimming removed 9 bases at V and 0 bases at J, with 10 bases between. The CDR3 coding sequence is TGTGCCAGTCAACCGAGGAGCACAGATACGCAGTATTTT. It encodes CASQPRSTDTQYF.

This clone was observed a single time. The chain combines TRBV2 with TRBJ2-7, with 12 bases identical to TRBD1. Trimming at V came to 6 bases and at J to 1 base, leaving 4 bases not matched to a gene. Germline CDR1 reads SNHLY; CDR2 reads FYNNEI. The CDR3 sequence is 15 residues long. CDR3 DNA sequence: TGTGCCAGCAGCCCGGGACAGGGGGCGTCCTACGAGCAGTACTTC. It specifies CASSPGQGASYEQYF.

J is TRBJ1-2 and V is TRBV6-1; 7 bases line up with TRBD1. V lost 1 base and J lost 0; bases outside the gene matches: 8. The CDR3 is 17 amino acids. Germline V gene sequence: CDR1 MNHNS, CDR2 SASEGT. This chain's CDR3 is CASSEDFVTGSNYGYTF. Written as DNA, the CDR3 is TGTGCCAGCAGTGAAGATTTTGTGACAGGGTCTAACTATGGCTACACCTTC.

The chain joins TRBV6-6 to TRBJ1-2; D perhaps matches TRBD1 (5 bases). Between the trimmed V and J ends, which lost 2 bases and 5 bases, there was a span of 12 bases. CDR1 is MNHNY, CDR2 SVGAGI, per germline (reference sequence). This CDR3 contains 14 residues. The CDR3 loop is CASSYQGGEYGYTF. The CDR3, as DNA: TGTGCCAGCAGTTACCAGGGTGGAGAATATGGCTACACCTTC.

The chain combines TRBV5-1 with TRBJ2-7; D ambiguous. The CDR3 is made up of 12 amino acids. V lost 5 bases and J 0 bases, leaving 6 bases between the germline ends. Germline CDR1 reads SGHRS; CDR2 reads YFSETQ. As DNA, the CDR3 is TGCGCCAGCAGTAGTGGCTCCTACGAGCAGTACTTC. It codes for CASSSGSYEQYF.